The TCR beta chain described here comes from a study of blood T cell repertoires in COVID-19. As for the study in general: T cells, B-cell-depleted T cells, or PBMCs provided the cDNA or gDNA that served as material.

V gave up 2 bases and J gave up 5 bases; unmatched junction bases: 3. CDR3 length equals 14 residues. The germline gives CDR1 SGHTA, CDR2 FQGNSA. As handled by the study authors: It was from reference gene primer amplification that nucleated cell counts were estimated. Sequencing used immunoSEQ multiplex PCR; TCRdb keeps in-frame clones, though not all of them. V, J and clone size were drawn from that table, and D and trimming were deduced from the DNA. Of tens of thousands of clones in the sample, around 75% were seen once. The rearrangement joins TRBV7-2 to TRBJ2-1; 7 bases align to TRBD2. This clonotype was sampled from a woman aged 80 or older with active or convalescent COVID-19. The sample consisted of peripheral blood. CDR3 residues: CASSLLLANNEQFF. DNA for the CDR3: TGTGCCAGCAGCTTACTACTAGCGAACAATGAGCAGTTCTTC.